The 17 T cell receptor beta chains in this list originate from one sample, sequenced in a study of CD8+CD57+ T cells in acquired aplastic anemia. Profiles of TCR beta VDJ and CDR3 were generated from a genomic DNA template. Using its own MiXCR run on the reads, TCRdb lists one record per CDR3 protein. The sample shows a few hundred thousand distinct CDR3 sequences, approximately 60% of them seen only once. Selection for sequencing was limited to patients who had shown CD8+CD57+ cell expansion by flow cytometry. Sequencing input: sorted CD4+, CD8+, or CD8+CD57+ T cells (not recorded which) from PBMCs. The receptors were gathered from a human donor with aplastic anemia.

J is TRBJ1-5 and V is TRBV25-1; D unclear. The germline gives CDR1 MGHDK, CDR2 SYGVNS. V lost 4 bases and J 7 bases, leaving 14 bases between the germline ends. This CDR3 region has 14 residues. CDR3 bases: TGTGCCAGCAGTGCTAGCTTAGCAGGACAGCCCCAGCATTTT. Translation: CASSASLAGQPQHF.

For this clonotype: Without the conserved terminal phenylalanine or tryptophan, this CDR3 likely stems from a read error. The chain has TRBV7-8 and TRBJ1-2; no definite D call. The CDR3 runs 13 residues. Germline CDR1 SGHVS, CDR2 FQNEAQ. V shed 5 bases and J shed 4 bases, with 11 bases lying between them. The CDR3, as DNA: TGTGCCAGCAGCCCCGGGCATGGCTATGGCTACACCCTC. This sequence encodes CASSPGHGYGYTL.

This chain uses TRBV5-1 with TRBJ2-3; D is possibly TRBD2 (5 bases). The CDR3 has 14 amino acids. Trimming took off 3 bases at V and 2 bases at J, with 10 bases between the two ends. Germline V gene sequence: CDR1 SGHRS, CDR2 YFSETQ. For the CDR3, the DNA is TGCGCCAGCAGCTCTTCAGCGGCCACAGATACGCAGTATTTT. It is translated as CASSSSAATDTQYF.

This clonotype was observed once. The J gene is TRBJ2-3, the V gene TRBV7-6, with 9 nucleotides matching TRBD2. V shed 9 bases and J 4 bases; nucleotides not matched to a gene: 11. CDR1 and CDR2 from the germline V gene are SGHVS and FNYEAQ. This CDR3 comprises 15 residues. CDR3 sequence (DNA): TGTGCCAGTGCGGTAGGACTAGCGATCGCAGATACGCAGTATTTT. Translated, it gives CASAVGLAIADTQYF. The variable domain in full, with the rest retrieved from reference TRBV7-6 and TRBJ2-3, is GAGVSQSPRYKVTKRGQDVALRCDPISGHVSLYWYRQALGQGPEFLTYFNYEAQQDKSGLPNDRFSAERPEGSISTLTIQRTEQRDSAMYRCASAVGLAIADTQYFGPGTRLTVL.

This clonotype was detected only a few times. The chain links TRBV29-1 to TRBJ2-7; D is perhaps TRBD1 (5 bases). The V end lost 5 bases, the J end lost 7 bases, and 18 bases lay between the germline ends. Looked up from germline, CDR1 is SQVTM and CDR2 is ANQGSEA. CDR3 size: 13 residues. CDR3: CSVQGYPLIEQYF. The CDR3 coding sequence is TGCAGCGTTCAGGGATATCCCCTAATTGAGCAGTACTTC.

This chain links TRBV20-1 with TRBJ1-5; 7 nucleotides agree with TRBD1. The CDR3 totals 15 residues. Trimming took 0 bases from V and 5 from J; bases not matched to a gene: 7. The germline V gene encodes CDR1 DFQATT and CDR2 SNEGSKA (reference sequence). As DNA, the CDR3 is TGCAGTGCTAGAGATTCAGGGACAGCAGATCAGCCCCAGCATTTT. This codes for CSARDSGTADQPQHF.

This clonotype was counted ten times or more. The chain combines TRBV12-3 or TRBV12-4 with TRBJ2-1, with D perhaps TRBD1 (5 bases). Deletions cut 6 bases from V and 8 bases from J, with 8 bases between. This CDR3 is 11 amino acids long. The CDR3 DNA sequence: TGTGCCAGCAGCCTCAGGGATGAGCAGTTCTTC. Its translation: CASSLRDEQFF.

This clonotype was recorded a few times. The chain employs TRBV7-2 and TRBJ2-1; the D is unclear. The CDR3 consists of 11 residues. V was clipped by 3 bases and J by 5 bases, with 2 bases between them. Germline loops: CDR1 SGHTA, CDR2 FQGNSA. In nucleotides, the CDR3 is TGTGCCAGCAGCTTTCACAATGAGCAGTTCTTC. Amino acid sequence: CASSFHNEQFF. Variable domain in full (rest from reference TRBV7-2 and TRBJ2-1): GAGVSQSPSNKVTEKGKDVELRCDPISGHTALYWYRQSLGQGLEFLIYFQGNSAPDKSGLPSDRFSAERTGGSVSTLTIQRTQQEDSAVYLCASSFHNEQFFGPGTRLTVL.

This clonotype was observed a handful of times. The CDR3 DNA is TGCGCCAGCACACCCACGCGGGGGACCGGGGAGCTGTTTTTT. Amino acid sequence: CASTPTRGTGELFF. V gene TRBV10-2 combines with J gene TRBJ2-2; TRBD2 matches 7 bases. J was trimmed by 5 bases and V by 7 bases; bases with no gene match: 7. The germline V gene encodes CDR1 WSHSY and CDR2 SAAADI. CDR3 length: 14 residues.

This clonotype was seen a handful of times. The CDR3 here is CASSNDRGRSTNQPQHF. The CDR3 coding sequence is TGTGCCAGCTCAAACGACAGGGGGCGAAGTACCAATCAGCCCCAGCATTTT. The chain employs TRBV18 and TRBJ1-5; 10 bases match TRBD1. The ends lost 5 bases at V and 3 bases at J; junction bases unmatched: 10. The CDR3 length is 17 residues. The germline gives CDR1 KGHSH, CDR2 LQKENI.

Comment on this clonotype: Lacking the conserved final phenylalanine or tryptophan, this CDR3 likely reflects a read error. The DNA is left out, because the CDR3 cannot be placed on it with certainty; the CDR3 is given as TCRdb lists it. This chain links TRBV20-1 with TRBJ1-3; the listed D gene, TRBD1, was not tested against the DNA. Germline CDR1 is DFQATT and CDR2 is SNEGSKA (reference sequence). The length of the CDR3 is 11 amino acids, counting both ends. CDR3 loop: CSASPLGGTNT.

The genes are TRBV14 and TRBJ2-1, with TRBD2 matching over 11 bases. The germline V gene encodes CDR1 SGHDN and CDR2 FVKESK. V was pared by 5 bases and J by 5 bases, with 5 bases of the junction left unmatched. This CDR3 has 15 amino acids. The CDR3 region is CASSALAGGHNEQFF. CDR3 nucleotides: TGTGCCAGCAGCGCTCTAGCGGGAGGCCACAATGAGCAGTTCTTC.

This clonotype appeared once. This chain joins TRBV20-1 and TRBJ1-2; maybe TRBD1 (5 bases). Germline CDR1 and CDR2: DFQATT and SNEGSKA (reference sequence). The CDR3 has 12 residues. V dropped 4 bases and J dropped 8 bases, with 14 bases sitting between them. The CDR3 here is CSATQGEGGYTF. For the CDR3, the DNA is TGCAGTGCTACCCAGGGAGAAGGAGGCTACACCTTC.

This clonotype was recorded a few times. J is TRBJ2-7 and V is TRBV6-5, with D hard to call. Germline CDR1 reads MNHEY; CDR2 reads SVGAGI. This CDR3 comprises 10 residues. Trimming took off 2 bases at V and 9 bases at J, with 5 bases between the two ends. The CDR3 DNA sequence: TGTGCCAGCAGTTACGACGGGCAGTACTTC. Translating it yields CASSYDGQYF.

This clonotype was found many times. The rearrangement uses TRBV19 and TRBJ1-6; D might be TRBD1 (5 bases). The length of the CDR3 is 16 residues. The ends were cut back, 3 bases at V and 5 bases at J, with 14 bases in the middle. Per germline, CDR1 LNHDA and CDR2 SQIVND (reference sequence). CDR3 region: CASSIAAGLDNSPLHF. As DNA, the CDR3 is TGTGCCAGTAGTATCGCGGCAGGGTTGGATAATTCACCCCTCCACTTT.

The gene calls are TRBV5-1 and TRBJ1-6; unclear D gene. From germline, CDR1 is SGHRS and CDR2 YFSETQ. V lost 5 bases to trimming and J lost 8 bases, with 11 bases between them. This CDR3 region has 13 residues. CDR3 coding DNA: TGCGCCAGCAGATTCGCCGGGGATTCACCCCTCCACTTT. It codes for CASRFAGDSPLHF.

A few counts support this clonotype. One base away lies a much larger clone, so this may be a sequencing read error. The chain recombines TRBV5-1 with TRBJ2-5; D is possibly TRBD2 (6 bases). Trimming removed 3 bases from V and 4 bases from J, with 13 bases in between. The V gene's germline CDR1 is SGHRS and CDR2 YFSETQ. The CDR3 spans 14 residues. The chain's CDR3 is CASSSGRRGETQYF. The DNA for the CDR3 is TGCGCCAGCAGCTCCGGACGGAGGGGAGAGACCCAGTACTTC.